This record concerns one T cell receptor (beta chain) sequence. Its matching antigen is unknown. The data are from a study of T cell clusters in autoimmune cytopenias. Study conclusions and caveats: Clustering suggested that physiological T cell clusters were missing in primary autoimmune cytopenia patients.

Each sample's input was roughly 270 ng genomic DNA, roughly 40,000 genome equivalents. Multiplex touch-down PCR amplified TRB using TRB-A and TRB-B pools in one tube. TCRdb reprocessed the multiplex PCR reads and reports one entry per CDR3 protein, with no DNA. The repertoire table contains about 5,900 distinct CDR3 sequences. This CDR3 has 17 residues. The germline gives CDR1 SGHAT, CDR2 FQDESV (reference sequence). The gene calls are TRBV11-1 and TRBJ1-2. The receptor was isolated from a human donor with an autoimmune cytopenia or autoimmune hepatitis (not recorded which). Sequences were obtained from peripheral blood. The CDR3 spells CASSLEASGGGYYGYTF.